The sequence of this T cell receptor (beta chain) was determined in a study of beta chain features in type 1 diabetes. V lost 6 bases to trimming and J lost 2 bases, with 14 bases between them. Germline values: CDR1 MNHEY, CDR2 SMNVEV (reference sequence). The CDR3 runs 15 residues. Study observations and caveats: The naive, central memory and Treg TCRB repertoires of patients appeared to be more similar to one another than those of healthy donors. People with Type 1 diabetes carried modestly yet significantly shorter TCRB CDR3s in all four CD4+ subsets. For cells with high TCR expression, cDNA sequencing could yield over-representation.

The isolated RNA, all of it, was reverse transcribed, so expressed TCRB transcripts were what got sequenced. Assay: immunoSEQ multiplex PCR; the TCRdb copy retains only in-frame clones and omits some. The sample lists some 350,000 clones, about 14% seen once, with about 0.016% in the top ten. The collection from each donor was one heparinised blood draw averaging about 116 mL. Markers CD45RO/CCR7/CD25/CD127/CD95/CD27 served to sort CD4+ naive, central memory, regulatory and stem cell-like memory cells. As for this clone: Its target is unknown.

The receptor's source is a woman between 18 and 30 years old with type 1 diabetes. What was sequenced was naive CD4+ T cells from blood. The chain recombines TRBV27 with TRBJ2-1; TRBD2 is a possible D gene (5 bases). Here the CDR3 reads CASRGRTVTYNEQFF. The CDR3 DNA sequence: TGTGCCAGCAGGGGTCGGACTGTTACCTACAATGAGCAGTTCTTC.